This T cell receptor beta chain was identified in a study of breast tumors, draining lymph nodes, adjacent tissues (dated by TCRdb to 2016 to 2017). Turning to the overall study: In breast cancer patients, the study compared the TCR beta repertoires of tumor, adjacent nontumor tissue and axillary lymph nodes. In human breast cancer, the study set out to evaluate how tumor, surrounding tissue and draining lymph node repertoires relate to one another and whether T cells may move between these sites. The paper's findings and limits, for the study overall: The conclusion that tumor T cells originate in lymph nodes was framed as consistent with a hypothesis rather than directly demonstrated. T-cell repertoire diversity in tumors was found to be lower than in lymph nodes but higher than in nontumor tissue, and preferential V and J gene usage was observed. The similarity between tumor and nontumor tissue repertoires was significantly greater in luminal-like breast cancer than in basal-like breast cancer. The data were considered consistent with the idea that most tumor T cells come from the lymph node and then expand in tumor tissue.

The lymph node samples were taken from the axillary draining lymph nodes of breast cancer patients. The sample holds a few counts of this clonotype. Its antigen specificity is not known. A much larger clone lies one base from this, so it may be a read error. V ends up 6 bases short and J 6 bases short, with an unmatched junction base count of 12. Spanning cysteine to phenylalanine, the CDR3 consists of 17 amino acids. Only the CDR3 DNA is retained, 51 bases long and in frame from the first base. From a lookup of the germline V gene, CDR1 and CDR2 are MNHEY and SVGAGI. These reads were obtained on an Illumina HiSeq 2000. Multiplex PCR amplification was used to build the TCR beta chain libraries. The amplified TCR beta chain products were analyzed by high-throughput sequencing. TCRdb reanalyzed the raw reads on its own, using fastp at Q25 for trimming and MiXCR for clone calling, and kept in-frame beta chains. Rows merge per CDR3 protein into single entries with the most common DNA and genes. The sample data list some 170,000 distinct CDR3 sequences, and more than 25% of these were observed just once. Around 3.5% of the sample comes from the top ten.

The chain is encoded by TRBV6-5 joined to TRBJ2-1, and 12 bases in between align with TRBD2. Specimen: axillary lymph node tissue. This receptor was taken from a female donor with breast cancer. Some clones in this sample may be carry-over from other donors' samples. The CDR3 protein: CASRPSGRVAYRNEQFF. The DNA reads TGTGCCAGCAGGCCTAGCGGGAGGGTGGCTTACCGCAATGAGCAGTTCTTC.